This TCR beta chain was observed in a study of cytomegalovirus exposure and HLA in healthy donors. The germline CDR1 and CDR2 sequences are SEHNR and FQNEAQ (reference sequence). V lost 1 base to trimming and J lost 3 bases; unmatched junction nucleotides: 13. The CDR3 consists of 18 residues. While the first cohort had 600 to 800 subjects, the donors belonged to the separate validation cohort of about 120 subjects. The repertoire was sequenced with immunoSEQ multiplex PCR; TCRdb's copy has only in-frame clones and lacks some. Here the sample spans about 170,000 clones, roughly nine tenths being singletons.

Sequencing used PBMCs. The clonotype comes from a woman younger than 30 in good health and CMV-seropositive. The chain recombines TRBV7-9 with TRBJ1-2, with TRBD1 identical over 8 bases. Written as DNA, the CDR3 is TGTGCCAGCAGCTTAGTTGTGGGGATGACAGGGGCCTACTATGGCTACACCTTC. Residues: CASSLVVGMTGAYYGYTF.